What follows are 28 T cell receptor beta chains derived from one specimen sequenced in a study of OX40 agonist ivuxolimab in advanced cancers. Repertoires were generated with immunoSEQ multiplex PCR, while TCRdb's copy carries only in-frame clones and drops some. The sample shows some 66,000 clones, around 83% of them seen only once. The starting material was CD4+ or CD8+ T cells sorted from blood, obtained in a trial of the OX40 agonist ivuxolimab. The receptors come from an adult with an advanced solid tumor such as melanoma, head and neck, liver or kidney cancer.

The rearrangement links TRBV7-2 to TRBJ2-3; 10 nucleotides align to TRBD2. The CDR3 covers 16 residues. The germline V gene encodes CDR1 SGHTA and CDR2 FQGNSA. Trimming cost V 5 bases and J 4 bases; bases outside gene matches: 9. The CDR3 loop reads CASSLTSGRVPDTQYF. DNA of the CDR3: TGTGCCAGCAGCCTCACCAGCGGGAGGGTCCCAGATACGCAGTATTTT.

This clone was detected only a few times. This rearrangement joins TRBV19 to TRBJ2-7, with 9 positions matching TRBD2. J gave up 9 bases and V 4 bases, and 10 bases lay outside the gene matches. Germline V CDR1 and CDR2: LNHDA, SQIVND (reference sequence). The CDR3 runs to 14 residues. CDR3 protein: CASSSGGAPERQYF. Here the CDR3 DNA reads TGTGCCAGTAGTAGCGGGGGGGCTCCGGAAAGGCAGTACTTC.

The rearrangement joins TRBV6-4 to TRBJ2-2; 13 bases align to TRBD2. V lost 5 bases to trimming and J lost 8 bases; unmatched junction nucleotides: 8. The CDR3 length is 16 residues. Per the germline V gene, CDR1 is MRHNA and CDR2 is SNTAGT. This CDR3 is CASSRLAGGVMGELFF. The CDR3 DNA sequence: TGTGCCAGCAGTCGACTAGCGGGAGGCGTTATGGGGGAGCTGTTTTTT.

This chain links TRBV4-2 with TRBJ2-3, with 8 bases aligning to TRBD2. Looked up from germline, CDR1 is LGHNA and CDR2 is YNFKEQ. The CDR3 is made up of 17 amino acids. The V and J ends lost 4 bases and 5 bases, in that order; junction bases with no gene match: 14. The CDR3 DNA is TGTGCCAGCAGCCGGAGGCCGGGACTAGTCAAGTTAGATACGCAGTATTTT. Translation: CASSRRPGLVKLDTQYF.

There are many counts of this clone. This chain connects TRBV19 to TRBJ2-2; D is perhaps TRBD2 (5 bases). V was cut by 3 bases and J by 4 bases, with 15 bases left in between. This CDR3 region has 16 residues. Germline assignment: CDR1 LNHDA and CDR2 SQIVND (reference sequence). CDR3 in amino acids: CASSIREGRPTGELFF. The CDR3 coding sequence is TGTGCCAGTAGTATTCGAGAGGGTCGCCCCACCGGGGAGCTGTTTTTT.

V and J are TRBV12-2 and TRBJ1-5; TRBD1 reflects the table's D call only, with no check against the DNA. TRBV12-2 is a recognized pseudogene. This CDR3 is 17 amino acids long. CDR3 sequence: CASRLGQSSNDNQPQHF. The CDR3 DNA follows: TGTGCAAGTCGCTTAGGACAGAGCTCCAATGACAATCAGCCCCAGCATTTT.

The chain has TRBV29-1 and TRBJ1-3; D call uncertain. V was pared by 7 bases and J by 0 bases, with 7 bases between. CDR1 is SQVTM and CDR2 is ANQGSEA in the germline V gene. This CDR3 is built from 12 residues. CDR3 sequence (DNA): TGCAGCGCTAGTACCTCTGGAAACACCATATATTTT. The encoded protein is CSASTSGNTIYF.

V usage is TRBV7-2 and J usage is TRBJ2-2; 8 positions agree with TRBD2. Trimming removed 7 bases from V and 2 bases from J; junction bases left unmatched: 6. CDR3 length: 15 residues. Germline CDR1 and CDR2: SGHTA and FQGNSA. The chain's CDR3 is CASNPAGVNTGELFF. CDR3 DNA sequence: TGTGCCAGCAACCCAGCGGGAGTAAACACCGGGGAGCTGTTTTTT.

This chain uses TRBV5-6 with TRBJ2-2; the D gene is possibly TRBD2 (6 bases). The V end lost 6 bases, the J end lost 0 bases, and 15 bases lay between the germline ends. This CDR3 has 16 amino acids. Germline-derived CDR1 and CDR2 are SGHDT and YYEEEE. The CDR3 here is CASTLSRRANTGELFF. As DNA, the CDR3 is TGTGCCAGCACCCTGAGTAGGAGGGCGAACACCGGGGAGCTGTTTTTT.

The rearrangement joins TRBV11-3 to TRBJ1-4; 7 positions match TRBD1. The CDR3 extends over 15 amino acids. Trimming at V came to 5 bases and at J to 2 bases, leaving 5 bases not matched to a gene. Germline lookup yields CDR1 SGHNT and CDR2 YENEEA. CDR3 protein: CASSGKQGTNEKLFF. CDR3 in DNA: TGTGCCAGCAGCGGCAAACAGGGGACTAATGAAAAACTGTTTTTT.

CDR3 residues: CASSREGQGYETQYF. CDR3 DNA sequence: TGTGCCAGTTCCCGGGAGGGACAGGGGTATGAGACCCAGTACTTC. V gene TRBV19 combines with J gene TRBJ2-5, with 10 bases fitting TRBD1. The V gene end was trimmed by 8 bases and the J gene end by 5 bases; junction bases not matched to a gene: 11. The CDR3 spans 15 residues. Per germline, CDR1 LNHDA and CDR2 SQIVND (reference sequence).

The CDR3 is CASSLWDRAGKYGYTF. Written as DNA, the CDR3 is TGTGCCAGCAGTTTATGGGACAGGGCGGGCAAGTATGGCTACACCTTC. The V and J genes are TRBV28 and TRBJ1-2; the match to TRBD1 covers 8 bases. This CDR3 contains 16 residues. Germline V gene data show CDR1 as MDHEN and CDR2 as SYDVKM. Germline trimming cut 0 bases from V and 5 bases from J; bases unmatched to any gene: 8.

This chain connects TRBV5-1 to TRBJ2-2, with D possibly being TRBD1 (6 bases). The CDR3 covers 16 residues. Trimming shortened V by 4 bases and J by 3 bases, and 16 bases separated the two germline ends. Germline V lookup: CDR1 SGHRS, CDR2 YFSETQ. The CDR3 sequence: CASSRTRAGDTGELFF. The CDR3 DNA is TGCGCCAGCAGCAGGACGAGGGCAGGGGACACCGGGGAGCTGTTTTTT.

The J gene is TRBJ1-1, the V gene TRBV19, with TRBD1 identical over 8 bases. Germline CDR1 and CDR2: LNHDA and SQIVND (reference sequence). CDR3 length equals 14 residues. The V and J ends lost 5 bases and 1 base, in that order; junction bases with no gene match: 3. CDR3 sequence (DNA): TGTGCCAGTAGTCCGGACAGGGAGAACACTGAAGCTTTCTTT. Its translation: CASSPDRENTEAFF.

This rearrangement joins TRBV29-1 to TRBJ2-4, with 9 bases identical to TRBD1. This CDR3 comprises 13 residues. Germline CDR1 SQVTM, CDR2 ANQGSEA. Trimming cost V 7 bases and J 6 bases; bases outside gene matches: 7. CDR3 protein: CSAGQGSGNIQYF. The CDR3 nucleotides are TGCAGCGCCGGACAGGGGTCGGGAAACATTCAGTACTTC. The full variable domain, completed using reference TRBV29-1 and TRBJ2-4, is SAVISQKPSRDICQRGTSLTIQCQVDSQVTMMFWYRQQPGQSLTLIATANQGSEATYESGFVIDKFPISRPNLTFSTLTVSNMSPEDSSIYLCSAGQGSGNIQYFGAGTRLSVL.

V and J are TRBV7-8 and TRBJ2-5, with a possible D match to TRBD1 (5 bases). Near its end, the DNA agrees better with TRBJ2-7, so the J call may be wrong. There are 17 residues in the CDR3. Germline values: CDR1 SGHVS, CDR2 FQNEAQ. The DNA for the CDR3 is TGTGCCAGCAGCTCGCCGCTCTTGAGACAGATAACCTACGAGCAGTACTTC. The encoded protein is CASSSPLLRQITYEQYF.

The chain joins TRBV12-5 to TRBJ2-1; 9 nucleotides match TRBD1. Trimming removed 7 bases from V and 4 bases from J; junction bases left unmatched: 5. The CDR3 is made up of 14 amino acids. Germline lookup yields CDR1 LGHNT and CDR2 FRNRAP. In DNA form, the CDR3 reads TGTGCTAGTGCTCCCGGGACAGGGTACAATGAGCAGTTCTTC. Amino acids: CASAPGTGYNEQFF.

The V and J genes are TRBV27 and TRBJ2-7; perhaps TRBD1 as D (6 bases). The germline V gene encodes CDR1 MNHEY and CDR2 SMNVEV (reference sequence). The V and J ends lost 6 bases and 6 bases respectively, with 21 bases between them. This CDR3 is built from 15 residues. The DNA of the CDR3 is TGTGCCAGCAGCGAAATTGGAACAGGGCTGAGCGAGCAGTACTTC. Amino acid sequence: CASSEIGTGLSEQYF.

The V call is TRBV7-2, the J call TRBJ2-1, with 7 positions matching TRBD2. The CDR3 runs to 13 residues. CDR1 and CDR2 (germline): SGHTA, FQGNSA. V dropped 10 bases and J dropped 3; count of bases not matched to a gene: 6. The CDR3 nucleotides read TGTGCCATTGGAGCGGGGAACTACAATGAGCAGTTCTTC. Translated: CAIGAGNYNEQFF.

Regarding this clone: A much larger clone lies one base from this, so it may be a read error. V and J are TRBV19 and TRBJ1-1; D is ambiguous. CDR1 is LNHDA and CDR2 is SQIVND in the germline V gene (reference sequence). This CDR3 is 14 amino acids long. The DNA for the CDR3 is TGTGCCAGTAGTATAGGGGCAATGAACATTGAAGCTTTCTTT. It yields the protein CASSIGAMNIEAFF.

The rearrangement links TRBV11-3 to TRBJ1-3; 7 bases map to TRBD1. V was clipped by 5 bases and J by 2 bases; unmatched bases: 6. Germline loops: CDR1 SGHNT, CDR2 YENEEA. The CDR3 covers 15 residues. The CDR3 loop reads CASSRRQGPGNTIYF. Written as DNA, the CDR3 is TGTGCCAGCAGCCGTCGACAGGGACCTGGAAACACCATATATTTT.

This chain links TRBV5-1 with TRBJ2-2, with TRBD1 matching 7 bases. The trim removed 5 bases at V and 1 base at J, leaving 5 bases unmatched. Germline lookup yields CDR1 SGHRS and CDR2 YFSETQ. CDR3 length: 15 residues. The CDR3 bases are TGCGCCAGCAGTCGAAACAGGGGGAACACCGGGGAGCTGTTTTTT. It codes for CASSRNRGNTGELFF.

This chain connects TRBV11-2 to TRBJ2-3; 11 bases align to TRBD2. Per germline, CDR1 SGHAT and CDR2 FQNNGV. The CDR3 loop spans 18 amino acids. With V trimmed by 1 base and J by 2 bases, 8 bases remained unmatched. CDR3 bases: TGTGCCAGCAGCTTAGTGGTAACTAGCGGGAGCCCCACAGATACGCAGTATTTT. As protein: CASSLVVTSGSPTDTQYF.

The genes are TRBV7-2 and TRBJ2-1; maybe TRBD1 (5 bases). Germline loops: CDR1 SGHTA, CDR2 FQGNSA. V lost 4 bases and J lost 5, with 15 bases in between. This CDR3 is 15 amino acids long. CDR3 in amino acids: CASSSSRARHNEQFF. The CDR3 DNA sequence: TGTGCCAGCAGCTCGAGCAGGGCTCGGCACAATGAGCAGTTCTTC.

The chain joins TRBV7-3 to TRBJ2-5, with TRBD1 matching 7 bases. V was clipped by 5 bases and J by 4 bases; unmatched bases: 7. The CDR3 extends over 14 amino acids. The germline gives CDR1 SGHTA, CDR2 FQGTGA. CDR3 nucleotide sequence: TGTGCCAGCAGCAGGGGACAGAATGTAGAGACCCAGTACTTC. It encodes CASSRGQNVETQYF.

The chain recombines TRBV15 with TRBJ2-3, with TRBD2 matching 10 bases. The CDR3 is 14 amino acids. Germline V gene sequence: CDR1 LNHNV, CDR2 YYDKDF (reference sequence). J lost 10 bases, V lost 2 bases, and 6 bases had no gene match. CDR3 loop: CATSRSIAGGAQYF. In DNA, the CDR3 is TGTGCCACCAGCAGAAGCATAGCGGGAGGTGCGCAGTATTTT.

The chain carries TRBV2 and TRBJ1-4, with D uncertain. Germline values: CDR1 SNHLY, CDR2 FYNNEI. The CDR3 has 13 residues. Trimming removed 7 bases at V and 7 bases at J, with 13 bases between. CDR3 region: CASNYVGGEKLFF. The CDR3 coding sequence is TGTGCCAGCAATTACGTGGGAGGTGAAAAACTGTTTTTT.

Note on this clone: The sample carries other DNA sequences with the same CDR3. The V and J genes are TRBV18 and TRBJ2-1; D is undetermined. The CDR3 is 11 amino acids. Trimming removed 5 bases from V and 6 bases from J, with 5 bases in between. CDR1 KGHSH and CDR2 LQKENI come from the germline V gene. The CDR3 DNA reads TGTGCCAGCTCATTAGGCAATGAGCAGTTCTTC. It yields the protein CASSLGNEQFF.